This entry features one T cell receptor (beta chain) sequence. The data belong to a study of T cell clones after liver transplantation. Germline loops: CDR1 SNHLY, CDR2 FYNNEI. This CDR3 is built from 14 residues. The ends were cut back, 6 bases at V and 4 bases at J, with 12 bases in the middle. Repertoires were generated with immunoSEQ multiplex PCR, while TCRdb's copy carries only in-frame clones and drops some. The sample consists of around 20,000 clones, around 91% of them appearing once. The sequencing here drew on CD8+ T cells from blood, taken approximately 3.5 years after liver transplant. This sequence originates from a human patient who received a liver transplant. The T cells may come from the graft donor. The chain uses TRBV2 and TRBJ2-2; D may be TRBD2 (5 bases). This CDR3 reads CASSSGPTTGELFF. CDR3 DNA sequence: TGTGCCAGCAGCAGCGGCCCGACCACCGGGGAGCTGTTTTTT.